The T cell receptor beta chain under discussion was sequenced for a study of T cell responses to AZD1222 COVID-19 vaccine. Overall study context: Analyses pooled second doses at about 4 or about 12 weeks.

General study points: Reportedly, nearly half the spike-specific TCRs target unmutated variant regions. Increased Spike-specific TCR breadth and depth were observed after two AZD1222 doses.

The method was immunoSEQ multiplex PCR; TCRdb's version includes in-frame clones alone and lacks a portion of them. The sample records 120,000 to 150,000 clones, about 90% being singletons. As concerns this clone: Its antigen is undetermined.

The CDR3 covers 13 residues. Germline values: CDR1 MDHEN, CDR2 SYDVKM. Deletions cut 6 bases from V and 0 bases from J, with 8 bases between. This TCR derives from an adult in good health. The V gene is TRBV28, the J gene TRBJ1-1; no firm D call. The source material was peripheral blood, sampled on day 0 of AZD1222 vaccination. The CDR3: CASSRVLNTEAFF. As DNA, the CDR3 is TGTGCCAGCAGCCGGGTCCTGAACACTGAAGCTTTCTTT.